This T cell receptor beta chain was profiled in a study of T cell responses to AZD1222 COVID-19 vaccine. Study-wide findings and caveats: Reportedly, close to half of spike-specific TCRs are directed against unmutated variant regions. Two doses of AZD1222 preceded a rise in Spike-specific TCR breadth and depth.

Sequencing used immunoSEQ multiplex PCR; TCRdb keeps in-frame clones, though not all of them. The table includes roughly 140,000 clones, more than 85% detected once. There are 11 residues in the CDR3. V dropped 2 bases and J dropped 9 bases, with 7 bases sitting between them. Germline V lookup: CDR1 MRHNA, CDR2 SNTAGT. As to this clone: Its antigen remains unidentified.

The specimen was peripheral blood, collected after recovery from COVID-19. V and J are TRBV6-4 and TRBJ1-2; D not certain. The sequence was obtained from an adult who had recovered from COVID-19. The CDR3 loop reads CASSDEESYTF. CDR3 nucleotides: TGTGCCAGCAGTGACGAGGAGAGCTACACCTTC.